This T cell receptor beta chain was documented in a study of blood T cell repertoires in COVID-19. The CDR3 is 15 amino acids. Germline assignment: CDR1 SEHNR and CDR2 FQNEAQ (reference sequence). V lost 4 bases, J lost 5 bases, and 17 bases lay in between. Assay used: immunoSEQ multiplex PCR; TCRdb lists only in-frame clones, some missing. The sample contains 200,000 to 300,000 clones, 75% to 90% of which appear only once. This rearrangement joins TRBV7-9 to TRBJ2-5; a weak D match, TRBD2 (6 bases). This sequence was found in a woman aged 35 to 49 who had recovered from COVID-19. Sequenced input: peripheral blood. In DNA form, the CDR3 reads TGTGCCAGCAGCTCGCCGGGACTCCTGGAGGAGACCCAGTACTTC. Amino acids: CASSSPGLLEETQYF. Variable domain in full (rest from reference TRBV7-9 and TRBJ2-5): DTGVSQNPRHKITKRGQNVTFRCDPISEHNRLYWYRQTLGQGPEFLTYFQNEAQLEKSRLLSDRFSAERPKGSFSTLEIQRTEQGDSAMYLCASSSPGLLEETQYFGPGTRLLVL.